The 24 T cell receptor beta chains below were found in one sample sequenced in a study of blood T cell repertoires in COVID-19. Measured with immunoSEQ multiplex PCR; TCRdb has only the in-frame clones, and not every one. The sample gives 200,000 to 250,000 clones, more than 70% of which show up once; about 7% is in the top ten. The sequenced sample consisted of PBMCs or T cells enriched from blood (not recorded which). These receptors all come from a woman in her thirties or forties with acute COVID-19.

This clone was recorded a few times. The chain has TRBV6-5 and TRBJ2-7; D is possibly TRBD2 (5 bases). The CDR3 has 14 amino acids. The V end lost 7 bases, the J end lost 6 bases, and 19 bases lay between the germline ends. Germline CDR1 and CDR2: MNHEY and SVGAGI. CDR3 DNA: TGTGCCAGCACCTTCCCGGGCCCCGGAGGCGAGCAGTACTTC. Amino acids: CASTFPGPGGEQYF.

V and J are TRBV9 and TRBJ2-1, with D possibly being TRBD2 (5 bases). Germline-derived CDR1 and CDR2 are SGDLS and YYNGEE. CDR3 size: 14 residues. V lost 4 bases, J lost 4 bases, and 12 bases lay in between. Written as DNA, the CDR3 is TGTGCCAGCAGCCCCAGGACTGGATACAATGAGCAGTTCTTC. Translation gives CASSPRTGYNEQFF.

The rearrangement links TRBV27 to TRBJ2-5; TRBD2 matches at 15 bases. In germline, CDR1 is MNHEY, CDR2 SMNVEV (reference sequence). The J segment lost 5 bases and the V segment lost 5 bases, leaving 9 bases of the junction unmatched. This CDR3 comprises 17 residues. The CDR3 protein is CASSPEVGLAGGETQYF. Written as DNA, the CDR3 is TGTGCCAGCAGTCCCGAAGTTGGACTAGCGGGGGGGGAGACCCAGTACTTC.

This clone was counted only a few times. The V gene is TRBV28, the J gene TRBJ2-2, with D possibly being TRBD1 (5 bases). CDR3 size: 13 residues. Germline CDR1 and CDR2: MDHEN and SYDVKM. V lost 6 bases and J 5 bases, leaving 10 bases between the germline ends. CDR3: CASRVQGTGELFF. The CDR3 nucleotides read TGTGCCAGCAGAGTCCAGGGAACCGGGGAGCTGTTTTTT.

The chain combines TRBV6-2 or TRBV6-3 with TRBJ1-5, with a weak D call TRBD1 (5 bases). Germline V CDR1 and CDR2: MNHEY, SVGEGT. The CDR3 sequence is 15 residues long. V gave up 5 bases and J gave up 7 bases, with 18 bases separating them. This CDR3 reads CASSGSGGLGQPQHF. CDR3 DNA: TGTGCCAGCAGTGGAAGTGGGGGACTTGGCCAGCCCCAGCATTTT.

The rearrangement links TRBV7-9 to TRBJ2-5; 13 nucleotides align to TRBD2. With V trimmed by 5 bases and J by 4 bases, 7 bases remained unmatched. Germline V gene data show CDR1 as SEHNR and CDR2 as FQNEAQ (reference sequence). This CDR3 comprises 16 residues. The CDR3 DNA follows: TGTGCCAGCAGCGTACTAGCGGGGGGGCGAGGAGAGACCCAGTACTTC. Translation gives CASSVLAGGRGETQYF.

CDR3 region: CASSYGQGNQPQHF. CDR3 nucleotide sequence: TGTGCCAGCAGTTACGGGCAGGGCAATCAGCCCCAGCATTTT. The V and J genes are TRBV6-5 and TRBJ1-5; D unclear. The CDR3 spans 14 residues. The germline CDR1 and CDR2 sequences are MNHEY and SVGAGI. V dropped 2 bases and J dropped 2 bases, with 7 bases sitting between them.

This chain joins TRBV12-5 and TRBJ2-1; D possibly corresponds to TRBD1 (6 bases). The CDR3 consists of 15 residues. Germline V gene lookup returns CDR1 LGHNT and CDR2 FRNRAP. The V end was cut by 0 bases, the J end by 7 bases, with 13 bases between. The CDR3 DNA reads TGTGCTAGTGGTTTGGTGACAGGATGGGGGAATGAGCAGTTCTTC. Translation gives CASGLVTGWGNEQFF. Full variable domain (outside the CDR3, taken from reference TRBV12-5 and TRBJ2-1): DARVTQTPRHKVTEMGQEVTMRCQPILGHNTVFWYRQTMMQGLELLAYFRNRAPLDDSGMPKDRFSAEMPDATLATLKIQPSEPRDSAVYFCASGLVTGWGNEQFFGPGTRLTVL.

This chain uses TRBV19 with TRBJ1-1, with 7 nucleotides matching TRBD1. This CDR3 region has 14 residues. CDR1 and CDR2 (germline): LNHDA, SQIVND (reference sequence). The junction had 5 bases not matched to a gene; V was cut back by 7 bases and J by 0 bases. CDR3 sequence: CASTWTGMNTEAFF. The CDR3 nucleotides read TGTGCCAGTACCTGGACAGGCATGAACACTGAAGCTTTCTTT.

J is TRBJ1-2 and V is TRBV29-1; 7 nucleotides align to TRBD1. CDR1 is SQVTM and CDR2 is ANQGSEA in the germline V gene. This CDR3 has 13 amino acids. Losses at the gene ends were 2 bases for V and 7 bases for J; bases not matched to a gene: 7. The CDR3 spells CSVERDPGGGYTF. The CDR3 region has the DNA TGCAGCGTTGAAAGGGATCCAGGGGGTGGCTACACCTTC.

This clone turned up a few times. The CDR3 DNA reads TGCGCCAGCAGTCCAAGCGGGGGGTTAAATGAGCAGTTCTTC. Its protein product is CASSPSGGLNEQFF. The V gene is TRBV5-1, the J gene TRBJ2-1; 9 bases are a match to TRBD2. The CDR3 consists of 14 residues. Germline-derived CDR1 and CDR2 are SGHRS and YFSETQ. Germline trimming cut 5 bases from V and 7 bases from J; bases unmatched to any gene: 7.

The chain carries TRBV30 and TRBJ1-6, with 7 bases that match TRBD1. V lost 3 bases, J lost 7 bases, and 6 bases stayed unmatched. This CDR3 has 14 amino acids. Looked up from germline, CDR1 is GTSNPN and CDR2 is SVGIG (reference sequence). The CDR3 loop is CAWSPGQVNSPLHF. The CDR3, as DNA: TGTGCCTGGAGCCCTGGACAGGTGAATTCACCCCTCCACTTT.

CDR3 coding DNA: TGTGCCAGCACGGACAGGGGGAATCAGCCCCAGCATTTT. Its protein is CASTDRGNQPQHF. The rearrangement links TRBV25-1 to TRBJ1-5; 10 bases line up with TRBD1. The CDR3 sequence is 13 residues long. V lost 7 bases to trimming and J lost 4 bases; unmatched junction nucleotides: 1. The germline gives CDR1 MGHDK, CDR2 SYGVNS.

The chain combines TRBV6-5 with TRBJ2-7; 8 nucleotides match TRBD1. This CDR3 has 14 amino acids. The germline gives CDR1 MNHEY, CDR2 SVGAGI. The J segment lost 3 bases and the V segment lost 5 bases, leaving 6 bases of the junction unmatched. The CDR3, as DNA: TGTGCCAGCAGTCAGGGACAGGTTAGCTACGAGCAGTACTTC. Encoded protein: CASSQGQVSYEQYF.

This clone showed up just once. Other nucleotide sequences from this sample produce the same CDR3. This rearrangement joins TRBV19 to TRBJ1-1, with a weak D call TRBD1 (5 bases). The CDR3 spans 13 residues. The V gene's germline CDR1 is LNHDA and CDR2 SQIVND (reference sequence). V was clipped by 5 bases and J by 1 base, with 8 bases between them. DNA of the CDR3: TGTGCCAGTAGTTCTACAGGGAACACTGAAGCTTTCTTT. This encodes CASSSTGNTEAFF.

The CDR3 spells CASRPPGSGSYEQYF. The CDR3 DNA reads as TGTGCCAGCAGGCCACCGGGGAGCGGGAGTTACGAGCAGTACTTC. The chain carries TRBV28 and TRBJ2-7; 8 bases map to TRBD2. V lost 6 bases, J lost 4 bases, and 11 bases stayed unmatched. Germline V gene data show CDR1 as MDHEN and CDR2 as SYDVKM. The CDR3 has 15 residues.

The chain uses TRBV5-1 and TRBJ1-5; 7 bases fit TRBD1. Per germline, CDR1 SGHRS and CDR2 YFSETQ. V shed 4 bases, J shed 2 bases, and the junction held 6 bases outside the gene matches. This CDR3 comprises 15 residues. The CDR3 DNA reads as TGCGCCAGCAGCGCTACCGGGACAGGCAATCAGCCCCAGCATTTT. Protein: CASSATGTGNQPQHF.

The sample holds a few counts of this clone. The V call is TRBV21-1, the J call TRBJ1-6; the table's D call, TRBD1, has no DNA check behind it. TRBV21-1 is deemed a pseudogene. The CDR3 is 16 amino acids. The CDR3 coding sequence is TGTGCCAGCAGCAAAAACAGGGCAGTTCGAAATTCACCCCTCCACTTT. As protein: CASSKNRAVRNSPLHF.

V usage is TRBV28 and J usage is TRBJ1-2; 7 bases are a match to TRBD1. This CDR3 comprises 10 residues. Trimming removed 10 bases from V and 14 bases from J; junction bases left unmatched: 10. Germline CDR1 and CDR2: MDHEN and SYDVKM. In DNA, the CDR3 is TGTGCCACCCAGGGGGACATCGCGACCTTC. Translated, it gives CATQGDIATF.

This clone was counted once. The V gene is TRBV18, the J gene TRBJ2-3; D gene unclear. This CDR3 spans 12 amino acids. The V end was cut by 2 bases, the J end by 5 bases, with 5 bases between. Per germline, CDR1 KGHSH and CDR2 LQKENI. CDR3 protein: CASSPSGDTQYF. DNA for the CDR3: TGTGCCAGCTCACCATCCGGAGATACGCAGTATTTT. Drawing the rest from reference TRBV18 and TRBJ2-3, the complete variable domain is NAGVMQNPRHLVRRRGQEARLRCSPMKGHSHVYWYRQLPEEGLKFMVYLQKENIIDESGMPKERFSAEFPKEGPSILRIQQVVRGDSAAYFCASSPSGDTQYFGPGTRLTVL.

The chain combines TRBV19 with TRBJ1-2, with TRBD1 as a possible D gene (6 bases). Trimming took 0 bases from V and 2 from J, leaving 13 bases between them. The CDR3 is 16 amino acids. From germline, CDR1 is LNHDA and CDR2 SQIVND (reference sequence). Written as DNA, the CDR3 is TGTGCCAGTAGTATAGATCGTGACAGGAGGAACTATGGCTACACCTTC. Its protein product is CASSIDRDRRNYGYTF.

V is TRBV25-1 and J is TRBJ1-6; a weak D match, TRBD1 (6 bases). This CDR3 spans 12 amino acids. The V end lost 7 bases, the J end lost 9 bases, and 10 bases lay between the germline ends. Looked up from germline, CDR1 is MGHDK and CDR2 is SYGVNS. CDR3 sequence reads: CASNQGISPLHF. In DNA form, the CDR3 reads TGTGCCAGCAACCAGGGGATTTCACCCCTCCACTTT. The variable domain in full, completed from reference TRBV25-1 and TRBJ1-6, reads EADIYQTPRYLVIGTGKKITLECSQTMGHDKMYWYQQDPGMELHLIHYSYGVNSTEKGDLSSESTVSRIRTEHFPLTLESARPSHTSQYLCASNQGISPLHFGNGTRLTVT.

The chain has TRBV6-1 and TRBJ1-5; 8 nucleotides agree with TRBD1. Germline V lookup: CDR1 MNHNS, CDR2 SASEGT. V trimming: 2 bases; J trimming: 5 bases; junction bases outside the gene matches: 5. This CDR3 region has 15 residues. The CDR3 reads CASSETNRGYQPQHF. DNA for the CDR3: TGTGCCAGCAGTGAAACGAACAGGGGGTATCAGCCCCAGCATTTT.

This chain joins TRBV5-4 and TRBJ1-2; D is uncertain. Germline-derived CDR1 and CDR2 are SGHNT and YYREEE (reference sequence). CDR3 length: 16 amino acids. Trimming left V 0 bases short and J 2 bases short, with 14 bases between. This CDR3 is CASSLAGGGSNYGYTF. The DNA for the CDR3 is TGTGCCAGCAGCTTGGCGGGCGGAGGCAGCAACTATGGCTACACCTTC.